The present T cell receptor beta chain was sequenced within a study of cytomegalovirus exposure and HLA in healthy donors. Turning to this clone: What it binds is unknown.

CDR1 MNHEY and CDR2 SMNVEV come from the germline V gene (reference sequence). The CDR3 extends over 12 amino acids. V shed 5 bases and J shed 6 bases, with 10 bases lying between them. The donors comprised healthy bone marrow donors. Although they were nominally healthy when sampled, donors likely had unrecorded immune exposures. Broader study findings: Some V segments could not be told apart, so they were left out, TRBV6-2 and TRBV6-3 among them. Association with HLA alleles at 0.05 false discovery rate was found for about 17,000 TCR beta sequences in a later analysis.

A multiplex PCR was run with 60 Vbeta primers and 13 Jbeta primers. Profiled with immunoSEQ multiplex PCR; TCRdb holds only in-frame clones, not every one. The table includes 150,000 to 200,000 clones, 70% to 85% detected once. The source of this sequence is a man aged 50-60 years in good health and CMV-seropositive. This chain joins TRBV27 and TRBJ1-1; the D gene is possibly TRBD1 (5 bases). Material for sequencing was PBMCs. CDR3 loop: CASSGGRAEAFF. The CDR3 DNA is TGTGCCAGCAGTGGGGGGAGGGCTGAAGCTTTCTTT.